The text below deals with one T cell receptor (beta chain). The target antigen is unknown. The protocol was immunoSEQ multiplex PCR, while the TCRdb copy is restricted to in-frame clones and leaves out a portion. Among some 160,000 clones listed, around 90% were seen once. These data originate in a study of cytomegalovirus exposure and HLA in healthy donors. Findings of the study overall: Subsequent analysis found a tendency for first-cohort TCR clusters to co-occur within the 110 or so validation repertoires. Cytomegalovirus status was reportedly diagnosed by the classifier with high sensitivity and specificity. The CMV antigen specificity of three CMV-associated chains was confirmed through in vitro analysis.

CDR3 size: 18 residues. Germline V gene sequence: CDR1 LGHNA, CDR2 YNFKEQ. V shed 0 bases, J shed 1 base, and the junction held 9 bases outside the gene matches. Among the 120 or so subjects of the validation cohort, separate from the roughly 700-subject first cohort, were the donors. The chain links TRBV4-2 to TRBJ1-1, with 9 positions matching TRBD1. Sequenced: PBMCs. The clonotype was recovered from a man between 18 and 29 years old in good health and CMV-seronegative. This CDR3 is CASSQDLRPGQGNTEAFF. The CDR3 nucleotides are TGTGCCAGCAGCCAAGATCTGCGGCCGGGACAGGGGAACACTGAAGCTTTCTTT.